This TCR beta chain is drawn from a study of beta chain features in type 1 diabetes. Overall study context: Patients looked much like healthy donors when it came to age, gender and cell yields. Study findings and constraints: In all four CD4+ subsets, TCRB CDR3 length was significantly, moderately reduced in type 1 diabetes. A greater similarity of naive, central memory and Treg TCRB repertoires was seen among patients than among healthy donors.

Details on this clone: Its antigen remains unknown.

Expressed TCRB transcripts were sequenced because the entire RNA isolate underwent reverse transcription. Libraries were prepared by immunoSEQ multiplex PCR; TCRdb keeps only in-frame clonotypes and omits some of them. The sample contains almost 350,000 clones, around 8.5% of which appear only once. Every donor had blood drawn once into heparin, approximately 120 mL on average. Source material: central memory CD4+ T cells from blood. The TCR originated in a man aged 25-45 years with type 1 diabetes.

CDR3: CASSLVGRGGATDTQYF. The CDR3 DNA reads TGTGCCAGCAGCTTAGTCGGGCGCGGGGGGGCCACAGATACGCAGTATTTT. The rearrangement uses TRBV7-2 and TRBJ2-3; TRBD2 agrees at 9 bases. The germline CDR1 and CDR2 sequences are SGHTA and FQGNSA. The CDR3 extends over 17 amino acids. After removal of 1 base from V and 2 bases from J, the junction contained 7 bases not matched to a gene.